This paragraph reports one T cell receptor (beta chain). This clone was observed once. This receptor's antigen is unknown. No base quality values were provided; no much bigger clone lies one nucleotide off. This sample stems from a study of PD-L1 blockade in urothelial cancer (TCRdb year 2017). Broadly, across the study: Every patient began therapy in 2014 and was given atezolizumab 1,200 mg intravenously every 3 weeks. About nine tenths of the roughly 29 patients were identified as males with urothelial cancer of bladder origin, and a prior smoking history was reported by 18 of 29 patients. Patients had an ECOG performance status of 0 or 1 and had received between 0 and 3 prior chemotherapy regimens. Blood samples were analyzed at 3 weeks after treatment start (second dose) and at 6 weeks after treatment start. A median of around 150,000 T cells and tens of thousands of unique TCRs was obtained from blood samples, and a median clonality of roughly 0.082 was observed. An exploratory multi-omic analysis was conducted of the somatic, immune and clinical correlates of response to PD-L1 blockade with atezolizumab in urothelial cancer. TCR sequencing covered pretreatment tumor samples and matched, serially collected peripheral blood taken before and after atezolizumab treatment. Progression-free survival longer than 6 months counted as durable clinical benefit, and TCR features were additionally tested against both progression-free and overall survival. In the same patients, whole exome sequencing and RNA sequencing of pretreatment tumors were performed in addition to TCR sequencing. Fewer than ten patients reached durable clinical benefit, while around 19 patients did not. Pretreatment blood TCR-seq was available for fewer than 30 patients, at least one posttreatment blood collection was obtained for 25 or so patients, and tumor TCR-seq was available for 25 or so patients. General findings and caveats noted by the study authors: Because of the small sample size (n = 29) and the many exploratory analyses performed, the results are intended to be regarded as hypothesis-generating. Patients with durable benefit showed greater expansion of tumor-associated TCR clones in peripheral blood 3 weeks after starting treatment (n of about 20, p = 0.022). A pretreatment peripheral blood TCR clonality below the median was linked to improved progression-free and overall survival.

After removal of 5 bases from V and 8 bases from J, the junction retains 15 bases not matched to a gene. The germline V gene yields SGHVS for CDR1 and FQNEAQ for CDR2. The CDR3, cysteine through phenylalanine, is 16 amino acids long. Just CDR3 DNA is preserved here, 48 bases in frame from base 1. The time point label of this sample denotes: peripheral blood 6 weeks after treatment start. The cohort comprised around 31 patients with locally advanced or metastatic urothelial carcinoma treated at Memorial Sloan Kettering on a trial protocol. Peripheral blood mononuclear cells were collected pretreatment and during treatment, at between 1 and 8 total time points per patient. The Qiagen DNeasy Blood extraction kit was used to purify genomic DNA from total PBMCs and tumor samples. PBMCs were collected pretreatment and during treatment and were isolated and stored as previously described. To estimate absolute template abundance from read counts, synthetic TCR analog templates were spiked into each PCR. The immunoSEQ assay was used to amplify TCRbeta CDR3 regions from genomic DNA with bias-controlled V and J gene primers. Rearranged TCRbeta segments were sequenced at approximately 20X coverage. The published analysis was carried out like this. Clustering was used to correct sequencing errors, and CDR3s were annotated against IMGT to assign V, D and J genes. Downstream analyses used only productive TCRbeta rearrangements and left out out-of-frame or stop-codon sequences. To compute clonality, Shannon entropy was normalized by the log of the number of unique productive sequences and then subtracted from one. Clones differing between time points or between blood and tumor were identified using Fisher's exact test with Benjamini-Hochberg correction, with an adjusted p below 0.01 applied as the threshold. TCRdb holds this immuneACCESS table with in-frame rearrangements only. Some clones are missing; in checked studies, unresolved V genes explain under half, and the rest has no known cause. The V and J calls and clone size come from that table; D and trimming were worked out from the DNA. The sample yields roughly 120,000 clones; approximately 90% were counted once. Clones ranked in the top ten supply approximately 3.8% of the sample.

The rearranged chain carries TRBV7-8 and TRBJ2-4; 7 bases in between match TRBD1. This clonotype was sampled from a man in his 60s with urothelial cancer. The specimen was PBMCs, collected around atezolizumab (anti-PD-L1) treatment. CDR3 loop: CASSNRQGKKADIQYF. The nucleotides read TGTGCCAGCAGCAATAGACAGGGCAAAAAGGCGGACATTCAGTACTTC.